The 24 T cell receptor beta chains given below trace back to one sample, sequenced in a study of blood T cell repertoires in COVID-19 (dated by TCRdb to 2020 to 2022). Library construction relied on the immunoSEQ multiplex PCR assay. The immuneACCESS repertoire file appears here via TCRdb, limited to in-frame rearrangements. These files lack a portion of the clones; in checked studies, under half of the deficit traces to unresolved V genes, and the cause of the others is not known. A total of approximately 130,000 clones appear in this sample, 88% of them only once. Approximately 1.5% of the sample belongs to the ten largest clones. Source material: peripheral blood. The receptors derive from a human donor in a cohort sampled during active COVID-19.

The chain couples TRBV28 to TRBJ2-3, with D uncertain. In germline, CDR1 is MDHEN, CDR2 SYDVKM. Deletions cut 0 bases from V and 5 bases from J, with 12 bases between. This CDR3 is 15 amino acids long. The CDR3 reads CASSLWSNSQDTQYF. The CDR3 DNA reads as TGTGCCAGCAGTTTATGGTCGAACTCTCAAGATACGCAGTATTTT.

The chain uses TRBV15 and TRBJ2-2, with TRBD2 matching 8 bases. Losses at the gene ends were 0 bases for V and 5 bases for J; bases not matched to a gene: 8. Per germline, CDR1 LNHNV and CDR2 YYDKDF (reference sequence). The CDR3 totals 17 residues. Here the CDR3 reads CATSRDLAGGSTGELFF. CDR3 sequence (DNA): TGTGCCACCAGCAGAGATTTGGCGGGGGGATCGACCGGGGAGCTGTTTTTT.

The rearrangement uses TRBV23-1 and TRBJ2-7; 7 bases are a match to TRBD1. TRBV23-1 is an ORF, and what it does is uncertain. The CDR3 has 16 amino acids. Trimming removed 9 bases from V and 2 bases from J; junction bases left unmatched: 16. The CDR3 reads CARKTFRDSQTYEQYF. The CDR3 DNA reads as TGCGCCAGAAAGACTTTCCGGGACAGCCAAACCTACGAGCAGTACTTC.

This chain links TRBV12-3 or TRBV12-4 with TRBJ1-2; no reliable D call. The V and J ends lost 6 bases and 1 base respectively, with 9 bases between them. The CDR3 is 13 amino acids. The CDR3 loop is CASSVGRNYGYTF. The CDR3 DNA reads TGTGCCAGCAGCGTTGGGCGTAACTATGGCTACACCTTC.

This rearrangement joins TRBV6-5 to TRBJ1-2; TRBD1 agrees at 9 bases. CDR3 length: 15 amino acids. J lost 2 bases, V lost 7 bases, and 8 bases had no gene match. Germline V gives CDR1 MNHEY, CDR2 SVGAGI. CDR3 DNA: TGTGCCAGCACCTTCTTTGGGACAGGGAACTATGGCTACACCTTC. Its translation: CASTFFGTGNYGYTF.

The chain links TRBV2 to TRBJ2-1; 10 bases are shared with TRBD2. V was clipped by 3 bases and J by 6 bases; unmatched bases: 5. Looked up from germline, CDR1 is SNHLY and CDR2 is FYNNEI. The CDR3 runs 15 residues. The CDR3 nucleotides are TGTGCCAGCAGTGAGAGCGGGAGGGCCTTCAATGAGCAGTTCTTC. Its translation is CASSESGRAFNEQFF. The whole variable domain, filled in from reference TRBV2 and TRBJ2-1, reads EPEVTQTPSHQVTQMGQEVILRCVPISNHLYFYWYRQILGQKVEFLVSFYNNEISEKSEIFDDQFSVERPDGSNFTLKIRSTKLEDSAMYFCASSESGRAFNEQFFGPGTRLTVL.

The V gene is TRBV30, the J gene TRBJ1-5; no reliable D call. This CDR3 is 14 amino acids long. Trimming took 0 bases from V and 2 from J, leaving 8 bases between them. Germline lookup yields CDR1 GTSNPN and CDR2 SVGIG (reference sequence). The CDR3: CAWSVSAGNQPQHF. The CDR3 bases are TGTGCCTGGAGTGTAAGCGCGGGCAATCAGCCCCAGCATTTT.

V and J are TRBV15 and TRBJ1-6; TRBD1 matches 9 bases. From germline, CDR1 is LNHNV and CDR2 YYDKDF (reference sequence). The V segment lost 3 bases and the J segment 10 bases; nucleotides outside the gene matches: 13. The CDR3 covers 17 residues. The CDR3 coding sequence is TGTGCCACCAGCAGCATATATTCAGACAGGGGGTTCTCACCCCTCCACTTT. Translating it yields CATSSIYSDRGFSPLHF.

This chain joins TRBV4-2 and TRBJ1-6; no clear D gene. The CDR3 contains 15 residues. V was shortened by 9 bases and J by 0 bases, with 12 bases between the two germline ends. Germline V gene sequence: CDR1 LGHNA, CDR2 YNFKEQ. This chain's CDR3 is CASQAGSSYNSPLHF. The DNA of the CDR3 is TGTGCCAGTCAGGCGGGGAGCTCCTATAATTCACCCCTCCACTTT.

This chain joins TRBV4-2 and TRBJ2-3; 10 bases map to TRBD2. Germline CDR1 LGHNA, CDR2 YNFKEQ. After removal of 1 base from V and 6 bases from J, the junction contained 16 bases not matched to a gene. This CDR3 is 19 amino acids long. The CDR3 DNA reads as TGTGCCAGCAGCCAAGCTAGGATGAAGCTAGCGGGAGAGGGGGATACGCAGTATTTT. It yields the protein CASSQARMKLAGEGDTQYF.

As for this clone: One junction end disagrees with the germline gene, perhaps due to a read error. This chain joins TRBV19 and TRBJ1-5; TRBD1 aligns across 9 bases. This CDR3 region has 15 residues. CDR1 and CDR2 from the germline V gene are LNHDA and SQIVND (reference sequence). CDR3 DNA sequence: TGTGCCAGTAGCTTTATGACAGGGGGTAATCGGCCCCAGCATTTT. It yields the protein CASSFMTGGNRPQHF.

The CDR3 DNA reads TGTGCCAGCAAACTGACAGAAGACCCTTACGAGCAGTACTTC. This sequence encodes CASKLTEDPYEQYF. The gene calls are TRBV6-5 and TRBJ2-7, with TRBD1 as a possible D gene (5 bases). The CDR3 is 14 amino acids. Trimming stripped 7 bases from V and 4 bases from J, with 17 bases between. The germline V gene has CDR1 MNHEY and CDR2 SVGAGI.

This chain uses TRBV29-1 with TRBJ1-1, with D hard to call. CDR3 length: 14 residues. Germline assignment: CDR1 SQVTM and CDR2 ANQGSEA. Trimming took 1 base from V and 4 from J, leaving 13 bases between them. CDR3 sequence: CSVEGGSGITEAFF. CDR3 sequence (DNA): TGCAGCGTTGAAGGAGGGTCCGGAATCACTGAAGCTTTCTTT. Using reference TRBV29-1 and TRBJ1-1 for the parts outside the CDR3, the full variable domain is SAVISQKPSRDICQRGTSLTIQCQVDSQVTMMFWYRQQPGQSLTLIATANQGSEATYESGFVIDKFPISRPNLTFSTLTVSNMSPEDSSIYLCSVEGGSGITEAFFGQGTRLTVV.

This chain links TRBV27 with TRBJ2-1, with D maybe TRBD1 (5 bases). This CDR3 spans 15 amino acids. V was cut by 6 bases and J by 5 bases, with 17 bases left in between. The germline V gene has CDR1 MNHEY and CDR2 SMNVEV (reference sequence). CDR3 region: CASRPQANLNNEQFF. The CDR3 DNA follows: TGTGCCAGCAGACCACAGGCTAACCTCAACAATGAGCAGTTCTTC.

The chain couples TRBV18 to TRBJ1-1; 7 bases match TRBD1. The CDR3 loop spans 13 amino acids. Trimming took 4 bases from V and 1 from J; bases not matched to a gene: 0. Germline values: CDR1 KGHSH, CDR2 LQKENI. CDR3 protein: CASSRQGNTEAFF. The CDR3 DNA reads as TGTGCCAGCTCACGACAGGGGAACACTGAAGCTTTCTTT.

This chain links TRBV2 with TRBJ2-3, with a possible D match to TRBD2 (6 bases). The CDR3 is 17 residues long. V lost 6 bases and J lost 0, with 19 bases in between. Germline CDR1 reads SNHLY; CDR2 reads FYNNEI. The CDR3 sequence: CASRPGRGMLSTDTQYF. CDR3 DNA: TGTGCCAGCAGGCCGGGGCGGGGAATGCTTAGCACAGATACGCAGTATTTT.

The chain uses TRBV5-1 and TRBJ2-1; TRBD2 matches at 8 bases. The trim removed 2 bases at V and 10 bases at J, leaving 5 bases unmatched. This CDR3 is 13 amino acids long. Germline V gene sequence: CDR1 SGHRS, CDR2 YFSETQ. The CDR3 nucleotides are TGCGCCAGCAGCTTCTCTGAGCGGGGGGAGCAGTTCTTC. Translation gives CASSFSERGEQFF.

V and J are TRBV25-1 and TRBJ1-1; D is uncertain. Germline V CDR1 and CDR2: MGHDK, SYGVNS. The CDR3 is 12 residues long. Trimming took off 7 bases at V and 11 bases at J, with 17 bases between the two ends. CDR3 nucleotides: TGTGCCAGCAATACCCTCGGGAGTTATGCTTTCTTT. It encodes CASNTLGSYAFF.

This clone occurred once. The chain has TRBV15 and TRBJ2-7; the D gene is possibly TRBD1 (6 bases). The CDR3 runs to 14 residues. Germline V gene lookup returns CDR1 LNHNV and CDR2 YYDKDF (reference sequence). Deletions cut 0 bases from V and 3 bases from J, with 9 bases between. The CDR3 DNA reads as TGTGCCACCAGCAGAGATCGACAGGTCTACGAGCAGTACTTC. It codes for CATSRDRQVYEQYF.

The J gene is TRBJ1-1, the V gene TRBV2; tentatively, D is TRBD1 (6 bases). Trimming removed 3 bases from V and 6 bases from J, with 14 bases in between. The CDR3 runs 14 residues. Germline CDR1 SNHLY, CDR2 FYNNEI. The CDR3 here is CASSERAGDAEAFF. The CDR3 DNA sequence: TGTGCCAGCAGTGAGAGAGCAGGGGACGCTGAAGCTTTCTTT.

The chain combines TRBV4-2 with TRBJ2-1, with TRBD1 as a possible D gene (5 bases). The CDR3 runs 15 residues. The V gene's germline CDR1 is LGHNA and CDR2 YNFKEQ. V was cut by 0 bases and J by 1 base, with 7 bases left in between. The CDR3 coding sequence is TGTGCCAGCAGCCAAGAGCAGGGTTCCTACAATGAGCAGTTCTTC. Translation: CASSQEQGSYNEQFF.

This chain uses TRBV6-5 with TRBJ1-5; D remains unclear. CDR3 length equals 12 residues. From germline, CDR1 is MNHEY and CDR2 SVGAGI. V shed 6 bases and J shed 4 bases, with 7 bases lying between them. DNA of the CDR3: TGTGCCAGCAGCCCCCCAAATCAGCCCCAGCATTTT. This translates into CASSPPNQPQHF.

The chain employs TRBV6-4 and TRBJ1-2, with D uncertain. V gave up 0 bases and J gave up 2 bases, with 7 bases separating them. CDR1 and CDR2 (germline): MRHNA, SNTAGT. CDR3 length: 14 amino acids. This chain's CDR3 is CASSDSGRNYGYTF. The CDR3 nucleotides are TGTGCCAGCAGTGACTCCGGCAGGAACTATGGCTACACCTTC.

This sequence joins TRBV5-1 and TRBJ2-3, with TRBD2 matching 14 bases. V dropped 0 bases and J dropped 9; count of bases not matched to a gene: 9. This CDR3 region has 17 residues. Germline values: CDR1 SGHRS, CDR2 YFSETQ. In nucleotides, the CDR3 is TGCGCCAGCAGCTTGGGCCCCGGGACTAGCGGGGGCAACACGCAGTATTTT. This codes for CASSLGPGTSGGNTQYF.